The source of this T cell receptor (beta chain) is a study of T cell repertoires in cytomegalovirus infection (dated by TCRdb to the late 2010s). For the wider study: The HLA type of each donor mattered for the analysis, because public TCR beta signatures pointed to carriage of CMV infection along with the matching HLA type.

Study-wide conclusions, independent of this receptor: The ex vivo response was dominated by HLA-C-restricted CMV-specific TCR beta clonotypes, which also provided the single most frequent clonotype in two of eight donors. In both this cohort and an independent cohort of several hundred donors, the cumulative frequency of public TCR beta family members distinguished carriers of CMV infection plus the relevant HLA type.

Concerning this clonotype: Its antigen has not been determined. The input lacks base qualities; no much larger clone sits a single base away.

CDR1 and CDR2, per the germline V gene, are SGHDT and YYEEEE. From the cysteine through the phenylalanine, the CDR3 covers 15 amino acids. CDR3 DNA is the only sequence kept; it has 45 bases, read in frame from the first base. Trimming at the junction amounts to 3 bases on V and 2 bases on J, and the germline ends lie 14 bases apart. Instrument used: Illumina HiSeq 1500. The public reads were quality trimmed at Q25 with fastp and then assembled into clones with MiXCR by TCRdb, keeping productive beta chains. Rows matching on CDR3 protein sequence are summarized as one entry with the most common DNA and genes. The sample includes around 170,000 distinct CDR3 sequences, with around 14% observed a single time. The top ten hold 27% of the sample.

The specimen was PBMCs. This clonotype originated in a human donor in good health (CMV status not recorded). Some clones in this sample may be carry-over from other donors' samples. Here the chain combines TRBV5-6 and TRBJ1-1; a confident D gene designation cannot be given. The CDR3 is CASSSARRHNTEAFF. The bases read TGTGCCAGCAGCTCTGCCCGGAGGCATAACACTGAAGCTTTCTTT.